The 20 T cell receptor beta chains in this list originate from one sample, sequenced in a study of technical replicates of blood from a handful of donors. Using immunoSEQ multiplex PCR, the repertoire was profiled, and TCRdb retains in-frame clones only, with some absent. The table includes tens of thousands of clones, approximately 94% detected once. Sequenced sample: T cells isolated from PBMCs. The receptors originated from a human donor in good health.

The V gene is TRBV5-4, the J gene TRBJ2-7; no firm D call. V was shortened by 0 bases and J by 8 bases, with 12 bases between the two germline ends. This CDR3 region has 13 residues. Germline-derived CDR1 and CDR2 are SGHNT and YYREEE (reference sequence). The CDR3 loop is CASSLGATSKQYF. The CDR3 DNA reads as TGTGCCAGCAGCTTGGGGGCGACGTCTAAGCAGTACTTC.

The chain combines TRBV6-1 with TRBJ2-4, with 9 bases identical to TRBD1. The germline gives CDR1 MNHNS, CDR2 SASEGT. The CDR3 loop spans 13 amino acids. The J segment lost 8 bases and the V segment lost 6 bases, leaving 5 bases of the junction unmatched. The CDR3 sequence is CASSTDRGDIQYF. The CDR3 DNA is TGTGCCAGCAGCACGGACAGGGGTGACATTCAGTACTTC.

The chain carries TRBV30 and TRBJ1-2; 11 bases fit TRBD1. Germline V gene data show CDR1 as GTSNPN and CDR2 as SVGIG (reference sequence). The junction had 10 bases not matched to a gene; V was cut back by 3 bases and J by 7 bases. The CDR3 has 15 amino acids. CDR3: CAWRLPGQGGVGYTF. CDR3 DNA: TGTGCCTGGAGGCTCCCGGGACAGGGGGGGGTTGGCTACACCTTC.

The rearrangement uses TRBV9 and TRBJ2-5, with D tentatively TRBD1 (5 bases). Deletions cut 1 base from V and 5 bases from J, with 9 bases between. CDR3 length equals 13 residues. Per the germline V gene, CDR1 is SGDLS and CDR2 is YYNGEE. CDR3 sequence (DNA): TGTGCCAGCAGCGTAAACGCAGGGGAGACCCAGTACTTC. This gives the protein CASSVNAGETQYF.

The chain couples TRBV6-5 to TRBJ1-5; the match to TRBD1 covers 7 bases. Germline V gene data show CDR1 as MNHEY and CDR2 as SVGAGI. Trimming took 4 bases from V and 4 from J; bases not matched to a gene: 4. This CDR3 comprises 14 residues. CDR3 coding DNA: TGTGCCAGCAGTTCCATGACAGGGAATCAGCCCCAGCATTTT. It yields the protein CASSSMTGNQPQHF.

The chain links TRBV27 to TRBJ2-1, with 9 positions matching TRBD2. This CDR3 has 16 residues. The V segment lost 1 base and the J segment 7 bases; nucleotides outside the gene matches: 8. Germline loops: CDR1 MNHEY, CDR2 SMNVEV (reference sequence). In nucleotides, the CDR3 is TGTGCCAGCAGTTTATGGGAGCGGGGGGCCGGGAATGAGCAGTTCTTC. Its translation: CASSLWERGAGNEQFF.

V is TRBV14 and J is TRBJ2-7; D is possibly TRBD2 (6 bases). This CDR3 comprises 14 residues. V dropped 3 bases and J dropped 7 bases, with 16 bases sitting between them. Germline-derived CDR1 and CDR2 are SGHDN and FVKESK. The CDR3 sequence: CASSQSSLAKEQYF. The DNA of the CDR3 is TGTGCCAGCAGCCAGTCCTCGCTAGCGAAGGAGCAGTACTTC.

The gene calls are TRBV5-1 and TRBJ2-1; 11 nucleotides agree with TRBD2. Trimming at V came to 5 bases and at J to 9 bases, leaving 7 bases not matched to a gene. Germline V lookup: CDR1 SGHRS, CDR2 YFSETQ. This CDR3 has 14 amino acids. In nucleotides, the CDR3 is TGCGCCAGCAGTGAACTAGCGGGAGTCCCTGAGCAGTTCTTC. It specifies CASSELAGVPEQFF.

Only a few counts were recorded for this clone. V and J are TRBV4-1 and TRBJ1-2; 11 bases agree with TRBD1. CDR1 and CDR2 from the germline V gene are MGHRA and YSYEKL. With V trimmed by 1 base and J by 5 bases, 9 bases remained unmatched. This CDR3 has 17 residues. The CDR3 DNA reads TGCGCCAGCAGCCAAGTTGCCGGGGACAGGGGGGGGTATGGCTACACCTTC. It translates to CASSQVAGDRGGYGYTF.

This CDR3 is CASRHRQGNTGELFF. DNA of the CDR3: TGTGCCAGCAGGCACCGACAGGGGAACACCGGGGAGCTGTTTTTT. The rearrangement joins TRBV28 to TRBJ2-2; the match to TRBD1 covers 7 bases. Germline V CDR1 and CDR2: MDHEN, SYDVKM. The CDR3 is 15 amino acids. V trimming: 6 bases; J trimming: 1 base; junction bases outside the gene matches: 5. The variable domain in full, completed from reference TRBV28 and TRBJ2-2, reads DVKVTQSSRYLVKRTGEKVFLECVQDMDHENMFWYRQDPGLGLRLIYFSYDVKMKEKGDIPEGYSVSREKKERFSLILESASTNQTSMYLCASRHRQGNTGELFFGEGSRLTVL.

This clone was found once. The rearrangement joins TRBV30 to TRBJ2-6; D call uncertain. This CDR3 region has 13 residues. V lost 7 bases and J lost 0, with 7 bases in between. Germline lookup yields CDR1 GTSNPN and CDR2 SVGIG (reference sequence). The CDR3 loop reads CAYQASGANVLTF. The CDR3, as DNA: TGTGCCTACCAGGCCTCTGGGGCCAACGTCCTGACTTTC.

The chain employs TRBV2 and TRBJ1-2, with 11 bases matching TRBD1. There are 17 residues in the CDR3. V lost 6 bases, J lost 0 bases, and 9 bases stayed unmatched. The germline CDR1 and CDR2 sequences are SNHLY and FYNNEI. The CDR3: CASRASRTGGSNYGYTF. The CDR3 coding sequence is TGTGCCAGCAGGGCAAGCCGGACAGGGGGCTCTAACTATGGCTACACCTTC.

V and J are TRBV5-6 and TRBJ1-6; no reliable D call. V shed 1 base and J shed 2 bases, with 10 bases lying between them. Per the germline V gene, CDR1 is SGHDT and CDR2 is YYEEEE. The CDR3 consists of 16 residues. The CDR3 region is CASSLMGAAYNSPLHF. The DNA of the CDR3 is TGTGCCAGCAGCTTGATGGGTGCGGCCTATAATTCACCCCTCCACTTT.

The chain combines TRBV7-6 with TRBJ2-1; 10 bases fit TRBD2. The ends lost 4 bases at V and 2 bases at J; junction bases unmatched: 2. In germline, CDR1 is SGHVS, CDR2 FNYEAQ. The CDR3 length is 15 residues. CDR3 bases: TGTGCCAGCAGCTCTACTAGCGGGGCCTACAATGAGCAGTTCTTC. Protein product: CASSSTSGAYNEQFF.

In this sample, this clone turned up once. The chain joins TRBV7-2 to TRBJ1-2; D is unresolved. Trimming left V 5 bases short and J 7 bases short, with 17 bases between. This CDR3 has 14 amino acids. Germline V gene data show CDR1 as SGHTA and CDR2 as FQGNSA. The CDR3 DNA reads TGTGCCAGCAGCGCCGGAGGTGGCGTAGGTGGCTACACCTTC. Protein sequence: CASSAGGGVGGYTF.

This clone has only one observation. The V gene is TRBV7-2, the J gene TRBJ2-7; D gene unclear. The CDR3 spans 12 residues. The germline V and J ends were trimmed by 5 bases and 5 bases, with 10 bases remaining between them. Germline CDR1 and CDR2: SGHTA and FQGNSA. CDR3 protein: CASSHRLDEQYF. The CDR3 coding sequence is TGTGCCAGCAGCCATCGGTTGGACGAGCAGTACTTC.

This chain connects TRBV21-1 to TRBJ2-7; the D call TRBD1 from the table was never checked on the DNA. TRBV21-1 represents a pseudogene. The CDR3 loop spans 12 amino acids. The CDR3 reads CASSKQGNEQYF. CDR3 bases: TGTGCCAGCAGCAAACAGGGTAACGAGCAGTACTTC.

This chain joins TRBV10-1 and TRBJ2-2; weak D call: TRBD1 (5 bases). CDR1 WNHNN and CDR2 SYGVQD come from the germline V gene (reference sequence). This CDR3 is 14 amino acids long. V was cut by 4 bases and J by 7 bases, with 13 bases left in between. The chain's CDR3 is CASSVEGADGELFF. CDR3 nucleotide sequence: TGCGCCAGCAGTGTAGAAGGGGCTGACGGGGAGCTGTTTTTT.

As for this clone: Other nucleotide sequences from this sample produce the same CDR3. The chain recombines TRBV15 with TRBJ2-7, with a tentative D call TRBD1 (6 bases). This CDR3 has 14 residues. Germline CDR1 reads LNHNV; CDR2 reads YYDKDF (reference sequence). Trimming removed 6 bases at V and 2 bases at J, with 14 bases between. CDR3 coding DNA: TGTGCCACCAGAATACAGGGCAGTACCTACGAGCAGTACTTC. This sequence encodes CATRIQGSTYEQYF.

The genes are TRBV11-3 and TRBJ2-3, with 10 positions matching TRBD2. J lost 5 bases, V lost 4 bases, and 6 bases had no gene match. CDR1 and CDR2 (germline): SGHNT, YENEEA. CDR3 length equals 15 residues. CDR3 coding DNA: TGTGCCAGCAGCTCCCGGACTAGCGGACAAGATACGCAGTATTTT. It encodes CASSSRTSGQDTQYF.